This TCR beta chain was found in a study of shared clonotypes between healthy human individuals. TCRdb's table, derived via immunoSEQ multiplex PCR, lists solely in-frame clones and lacks some. The table lists around 2.5 million clones, roughly 93% of them singletons. The sample taken for sequencing was naive CD4+ T cells from PBMCs. Subset: CD45RA+ positively selected. This receptor was identified in a man younger than 35 in good health. Some clones in this sample may be carry-over from other donors' samples.

The CDR3 protein is CASSISVGQFYEQYF. CDR3 DNA: TGTGCCAGCAGCATAAGCGTTGGGCAGTTCTACGAGCAGTACTTC. The chain recombines TRBV5-4 with TRBJ2-7; D is ambiguous. CDR1 and CDR2 (germline): SGHNT, YYREEE (reference sequence). The CDR3 extends over 15 amino acids. V was pared by 4 bases and J by 3 bases, with 17 bases between.